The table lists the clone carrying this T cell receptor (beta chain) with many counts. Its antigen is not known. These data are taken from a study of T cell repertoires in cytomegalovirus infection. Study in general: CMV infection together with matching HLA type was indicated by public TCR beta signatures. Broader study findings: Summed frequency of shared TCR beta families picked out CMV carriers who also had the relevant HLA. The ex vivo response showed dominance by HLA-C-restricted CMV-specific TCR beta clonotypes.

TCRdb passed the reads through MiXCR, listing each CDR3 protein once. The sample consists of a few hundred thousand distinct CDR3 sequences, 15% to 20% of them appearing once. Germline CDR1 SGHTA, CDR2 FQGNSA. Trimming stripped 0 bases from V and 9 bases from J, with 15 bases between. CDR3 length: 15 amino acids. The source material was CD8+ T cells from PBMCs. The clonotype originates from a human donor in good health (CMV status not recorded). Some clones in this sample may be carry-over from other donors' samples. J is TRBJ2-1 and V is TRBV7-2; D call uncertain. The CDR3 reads CASSLARQNLLEQFF. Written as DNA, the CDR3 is TGTGCCAGCAGCTTAGCCCGGCAGAACCTCCTTGAGCAGTTCTTC. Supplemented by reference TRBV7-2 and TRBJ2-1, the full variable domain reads GAGVSQSPSNKVTEKGKDVELRCDPISGHTALYWYRQSLGQGLEFLIYFQGNSAPDKSGLPSDRFSAERTGGSVSTLTIQRTQQEDSAVYLCASSLARQNLLEQFFGPGTRLTVL.